Each of the 21 T cell receptor beta chains below was sequenced from the same sample in a study of molecular identifiers for immune sequencing clone quantification. TCRdb reanalysed the PCR reads using MiXCR and keeps one entry per CDR3 protein. The data show approximately 630,000 distinct CDR3 sequences, about 25% seen once. The sample comprised naive CD8+ T cells from blood, with Jurkat cell RNA spiked in. Subset meaning: FACS-sorted CD8+CD4-CCR7+CD45RA+ naive T cells. The receptor source for this set is a human donor in good health. Some libraries in this study had Jurkat cell RNA spiked in.

With regard to this clonotype: A much larger clone lies one base from this, so it may be a read error. V and J are TRBV12-3 or TRBV12-4 and TRBJ1-2; TRBD1 matches 7 bases. The CDR3 length is 14 residues. CDR3 protein: CAGSFRQGDYGYTF. In DNA, the CDR3 is TGTGCCGGCAGTTTCCGACAGGGCGACTATGGCTACACCTTC.

As regards this clonotype: Given a much more abundant clone one base away, this may be a read error. This chain joins TRBV2 and TRBJ2-7; 8 bases are shared with TRBD1. The CDR3 is made up of 14 amino acids. CDR1 and CDR2 (germline): SNHLY, FYNNEI. Losses at the gene ends were 6 bases for V and 0 bases for J; bases not matched to a gene: 4. The CDR3, as DNA: TGTGCCAGCAGCCGGACAGGGAACTCCTACGAGCAGTACTTC. This encodes CASSRTGNSYEQYF. The variable domain in full, with the rest retrieved from reference TRBV2 and TRBJ2-7, is EPEVTQTPSHQVTQMGQEVILRCVPISNHLYFYWYRQILGQKVEFLVSFYNNEISEKSEIFDDQFSVERPDGSNFTLKIRSTKLEDSAMYFCASSRTGNSYEQYFGPGTRLTVT.

As to this clonotype: A much larger clone lies a single base off, so this may be a read error. The V call is TRBV4-3, the J call TRBJ1-2, with 8 bases matching TRBD1. This CDR3 contains 17 residues. Germline CDR1 LGHNA, CDR2 YSLEER. CDR3 DNA: TGCGCCAACAGCCAAGAGACAGGGGAGTCGATCTACTATGGCTACACCTTC. Encoded protein: CANSQETGESIYYGYTF.

Turning to this clonotype: This sequence may be a read error, since a much larger clone differs from it by one base. This chain links TRBV7-9 with TRBJ1-1, with D unresolved. Trimming left V 0 bases short and J 6 bases short, with 8 bases between. This CDR3 is 13 amino acids long. Germline V lookup: CDR1 SEHNR, CDR2 FQNEAQ (reference sequence). In nucleotides, the CDR3 is TGTGCCAGCAGCTTAGCGACGAGCTCTGAAGCTTTCTTT. This encodes CASSLATSSEAFF.

This clonotype showed up just a few times. The chain uses TRBV4-2 and TRBJ2-5, with 7 bases fitting TRBD2. This CDR3 spans 16 amino acids. Germline trimming cut 1 base from V and 2 bases from J; bases unmatched to any gene: 7. The germline gives CDR1 LGHNA, CDR2 YNFKEQ. Here the CDR3 reads CASSQGSGAGQETQYF. Here the CDR3 DNA reads TGTGCCAGCAGCCAAGGGAGCGGGGCCGGACAAGAGACCCAGTACTTC.

There are many counts of this clonotype. The CDR3 protein is CASSTGLSAEAFF. CDR3 coding DNA: TGTGCCAGCAGCACTGGCCTGTCGGCCGAAGCTTTCTTT. The rearrangement joins TRBV5-5 to TRBJ1-1, with unresolved D. The CDR3 runs to 13 residues. CDR1 is SGHKS, CDR2 YYEKEE, per germline (reference sequence). V shed 4 bases and J shed 8 bases, with 15 bases lying between them. Drawing the rest from reference TRBV5-5 and TRBJ1-1, the complete variable domain is DAGVTQSPTHLIKTRGQQVTLRCSPISGHKSVSWYQQVLGQGPQFIFQYYEKEERGRGNFPDRFSARQFPNYSSELNVNALLLGDSALYLCASSTGLSAEAFFGQGTRLTVV.

This clonotype has more than one count but fewer than ten. The V and J genes are TRBV19 and TRBJ2-7, with D unresolved. V shed 5 bases and J shed 3 bases, with 11 bases lying between them. CDR3 length: 13 amino acids. CDR1 is LNHDA and CDR2 is SQIVND in the germline V gene (reference sequence). The DNA of the CDR3 is TGTGCCAGTAGTGTCGGCCGAGACTACGAGCAGTACTTC. Encoded protein: CASSVGRDYEQYF.

This clonotype was detected ten times or more. The chain carries TRBV7-6 and TRBJ2-5; 7 bases are a match to TRBD2. The germline V gene encodes CDR1 SGHVS and CDR2 FNYEAQ. CDR3 length equals 15 residues. With 0 bases clipped from V and 3 bases from J, the junction kept 4 bases outside the gene matches. This CDR3 is CASSLAGTIKETQYF. The CDR3 DNA follows: TGTGCCAGCAGCTTAGCGGGGACTATAAAAGAGACCCAGTACTTC.

There are a few counts of this clonotype. The chain employs TRBV7-9 and TRBJ2-3; 9 bases align to TRBD2. The V gene end was trimmed by 6 bases and the J gene end by 5 bases; junction bases not matched to a gene: 6. The V gene's germline CDR1 is SEHNR and CDR2 FQNEAQ (reference sequence). The CDR3 has 14 residues. The CDR3 coding sequence is TGTGCCAGCAGTCGTAGCGGGGGTAGAGATACGCAGTATTTT. This translates into CASSRSGGRDTQYF.

This clonotype was observed once. A much larger clonotype is one base distant, so this may be a read error. The CDR3 protein is CASSEALKALNQPPHF. CDR3 DNA sequence: TGTGCCAGCAGTGAAGCGCTTAAGGCACTAAATCAGCCCCCGCATTTT. The J gene is TRBJ1-5, the V gene TRBV2; D gene uncertain. Germline V gene sequence: CDR1 SNHLY, CDR2 FYNNEI. The CDR3 contains 16 residues.

This clonotype was seen a few times. The chain carries TRBV5-6 and TRBJ2-3; 8 bases map to TRBD2. V gave up 4 bases and J gave up 5 bases; unmatched junction bases: 15. This CDR3 contains 17 residues. Germline V gives CDR1 SGHDT, CDR2 YYEEEE. The CDR3 coding sequence is TGTGCCAGCAGCACCGCTGGCTTAGCGGGGATACGAGATACGCAGTATTTT. It is translated as CASSTAGLAGIRDTQYF. The full variable domain, rest sourced from reference TRBV5-6 and TRBJ2-3, is DAGVTQSPTHLIKTRGQQVTLRCSPKSGHDTVSWYQQALGQGPQFIFQYYEEEERQRGNFPDRFSGHQFPNYSSELNVNALLLGDSALYLCASSTAGLAGIRDTQYFGPGTRLTVL.

Only a few counts were recorded for this clonotype. The genes are TRBV20-1 and TRBJ2-7, with 9 bases matching TRBD1. The CDR3 runs 16 residues. The germline V gene encodes CDR1 DFQATT and CDR2 SNEGSKA (reference sequence). The V gene end was trimmed by 2 bases and the J gene end by 2 bases; junction bases not matched to a gene: 10. The CDR3 reads CSARKTLDRGAYEQYF. CDR3 sequence (DNA): TGCAGTGCTAGAAAGACGCTGGACAGGGGAGCCTACGAGCAGTACTTC.

Ten or more counts support this clonotype. This chain joins TRBV4-1 and TRBJ1-2; D uncertain. Per the germline V gene, CDR1 is MGHRA and CDR2 is YSYEKL. V was cut by 6 bases and J by 2 bases, with 16 bases left in between. The CDR3 contains 15 residues. This CDR3 is CASRKGVGQNYGYTF. The DNA of the CDR3 is TGCGCCAGCAGGAAGGGCGTCGGGCAAAACTATGGCTACACCTTC.

This clonotype was recorded at least ten times. This chain joins TRBV16 and TRBJ2-7; D may be TRBD1 (5 bases). This CDR3 is built from 14 residues. Trimming removed 0 bases at V and 3 bases at J, with 9 bases between. CDR1 KGHSY and CDR2 FQNENV come from the germline V gene. The CDR3 region is CASSQSGLIYEQYF. The CDR3 DNA is TGTGCCAGCAGCCAATCGGGGCTGATCTACGAGCAGTACTTC.

The chain combines TRBV4-1 with TRBJ2-1; 9 nucleotides agree with TRBD2. Germline V lookup: CDR1 MGHRA, CDR2 YSYEKL. The CDR3 extends over 15 amino acids. The V segment lost 5 bases and the J segment 6 bases; nucleotides outside the gene matches: 8. The CDR3: CASSDYSGGVNEQFF. The CDR3 nucleotides are TGCGCCAGCAGCGACTATAGCGGGGGCGTCAATGAGCAGTTCTTC.

Details on this clonotype: At one end, the junction sequence differs from germline, possibly due to a read error. The gene calls are TRBV5-6 and TRBJ1-3, with TRBD1 identical over 8 bases. Germline-derived CDR1 and CDR2 are SGHDT and YYEEEE. The CDR3 has 17 residues. The CDR3 bases are TGTGCCAGCAGCCAGGGGACAGGATTAAACTCTGGAAACACCTTATATTTT. The encoded protein is CASSQGTGLNSGNTLYF.

Note on this clonotype: With a much larger clone just one base away, this may be a read error. A read error is likely, as this CDR3 ends without the conserved phenylalanine or tryptophan. This sequence joins TRBV12-3 or TRBV12-4 and TRBJ2-5; TRBD2 aligns across 11 bases. This CDR3 has 15 amino acids. The ends lost 5 bases at V and 4 bases at J; junction bases unmatched: 6. CDR3 loop: CASSNLAGGGETQYL. For the CDR3, the DNA is TGTGCCAGCAGTAATCTAGCGGGGGGAGGAGAGACCCAGTACCTC.

Note on this clonotype: At one end, the junction sequence differs from germline, possibly due to a read error. The chain couples TRBV27 to TRBJ2-5; 15 positions agree with TRBD2. From germline, CDR1 is MNHEY and CDR2 SMNVEV (reference sequence). CDR3 length: 18 amino acids. The CDR3 DNA reads TGTGTCAGCAGTTCTCTACGGACTAGCGGGGGGGTCGAAGAGACCCAGTACTTC. Protein product: CVSSSLRTSGGVEETQYF.

This clonotype turned up a few times. One end of the junction does not line up with germline, which may come from a read error. The rearrangement uses TRBV6-2 or TRBV6-3 and TRBJ1-2, with TRBD1 as a possible D gene (5 bases). The CDR3 runs to 9 residues. Germline V gives CDR1 MNHEY, CDR2 SVGEGT. The CDR3 is CASGTRLSF. The CDR3 bases are TGTGCCAGCGGGACCCGACTTTCCTTC.

A note on this clonotype: An end of the junction does not agree with germline; a read error may underlie this. The rearrangement links TRBV9 to TRBJ2-3; the match to TRBD2 covers 11 bases. The CDR3 is made up of 16 amino acids. The V gene's germline CDR1 is SGDLS and CDR2 YYNGEE. The CDR3 nucleotides read TGTACCAGCAGCCCCGAGGGGGGGACTAGCGGAGATACGCAGTATTTT. Translation: CTSSPEGGTSGDTQYF.

The chain carries TRBV27 and TRBJ2-7, with TRBD1 matching over 10 bases. The length of the CDR3 is 16 residues. V was clipped by 3 bases and J by 4 bases; unmatched bases: 9. The germline V gene has CDR1 MNHEY and CDR2 SMNVEV (reference sequence). Written as DNA, the CDR3 is TGTGCCAGCAGTTTGCTGACAGGGGGCATCGTTTACGAGCAGTACTTC. This translates into CASSLLTGGIVYEQYF.